The 3 T cell receptor beta chains below were found in one sample sequenced in a study of shared clonotypes between healthy human individuals. Method: immunoSEQ multiplex PCR; TCRdb's copy keeps in-frame clones and lacks some. In the table there are around 2.1 million clones, about 94% of which are singletons. The specimen was naive CD4+ T cells sorted from blood. The subset is: CD45RA+ positively selected. The source of these receptors is a man aged 18 to 29 in good health.

This chain uses TRBV18 with TRBJ2-1; 9 bases are a match to TRBD2. The V gene end was trimmed by 0 bases and the J gene end by 10 bases; junction bases not matched to a gene: 10. Germline V CDR1 and CDR2: KGHSH, LQKENI. The length of the CDR3 is 16 residues. Here the CDR3 DNA reads TGTGCCAGCTCACCACCTGCTAGCGGGAAGGTGTGGGAGCAGTTCTTC. As protein: CASSPPASGKVWEQFF.

The V gene is TRBV11-3, the J gene TRBJ2-1; 9 bases are shared with TRBD1. The CDR3 runs 14 residues. From germline, CDR1 is SGHNT and CDR2 YENEEA. J lost 5 bases, V lost 4 bases, and 3 bases had no gene match. This CDR3 reads CASSSGQGHNEQFF. DNA of the CDR3: TGTGCCAGCAGCTCGGGACAGGGCCACAATGAGCAGTTCTTC.

A few counts support this clone. V and J are TRBV6-5 and TRBJ1-5; TRBD1 is a possible D gene (5 bases). Between the trimmed V and J ends, which lost 7 bases and 0 bases, there was a span of 10 bases. This CDR3 has 14 residues. CDR1 and CDR2 from the germline V gene are MNHEY and SVGAGI. CDR3 protein: CASTPQGSNQPQHF. In DNA, the CDR3 is TGTGCCAGCACTCCGCAGGGTAGCAATCAGCCCCAGCATTTT.